Included here is one TCR beta chain sequence, with context. The antigen is undetermined. This specimen comes from a study of early stage breast cancer tumors. The CDR3 is 16 amino acids. The germline V gene has CDR1 SGHAT and CDR2 FQNNGV. The V gene lost 5 bases and the J gene lost 4 bases, with 17 bases spanning the gap. Blood replicates held 0.5 ug DNA, tumor or normal breast 1.5 ug, two each. Clones were read by immunoSEQ multiplex PCR, and TCRdb kept only the in-frame ones, dropping some. This sample has around 51,000 clones, with more than 70% found just once. Study-level points and caveats: Compared with adjacent normal breast tissue, tumors showed around 2.5-fold greater T cell density and higher clonality.

The receptor comes from a middle-aged person with breast cancer. The chain employs TRBV11-2 and TRBJ2-2, with D possibly TRBD2 on 6 matching bases. Material: blood. The CDR3 protein is CASSATGSHSTGELFF. CDR3 bases: TGTGCCAGCAGCGCGACCGGGAGTCATTCCACCGGGGAGCTGTTTTTT.